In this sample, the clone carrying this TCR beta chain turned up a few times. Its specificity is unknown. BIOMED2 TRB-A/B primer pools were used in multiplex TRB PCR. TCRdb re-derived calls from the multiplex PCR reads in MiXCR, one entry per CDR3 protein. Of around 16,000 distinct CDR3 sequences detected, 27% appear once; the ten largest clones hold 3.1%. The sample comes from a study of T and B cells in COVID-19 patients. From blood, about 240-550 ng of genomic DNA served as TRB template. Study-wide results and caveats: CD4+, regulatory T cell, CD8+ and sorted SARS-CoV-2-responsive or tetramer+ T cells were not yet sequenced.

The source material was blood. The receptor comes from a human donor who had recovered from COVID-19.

CDR3 sequence (DNA): TGCGCCAGCAGCCAAGAGAGGCCGGGGGGGTACGAGCAGTACTTC. Translated, it gives CASSQERPGGYEQYF. The chain links TRBV4-3 to TRBJ2-7; 8 bases are a match to TRBD2. The CDR3 runs to 15 residues. Trimming cost V 0 bases and J 4 bases; bases outside gene matches: 5. Germline CDR1 LGHNA, CDR2 YSLEER.